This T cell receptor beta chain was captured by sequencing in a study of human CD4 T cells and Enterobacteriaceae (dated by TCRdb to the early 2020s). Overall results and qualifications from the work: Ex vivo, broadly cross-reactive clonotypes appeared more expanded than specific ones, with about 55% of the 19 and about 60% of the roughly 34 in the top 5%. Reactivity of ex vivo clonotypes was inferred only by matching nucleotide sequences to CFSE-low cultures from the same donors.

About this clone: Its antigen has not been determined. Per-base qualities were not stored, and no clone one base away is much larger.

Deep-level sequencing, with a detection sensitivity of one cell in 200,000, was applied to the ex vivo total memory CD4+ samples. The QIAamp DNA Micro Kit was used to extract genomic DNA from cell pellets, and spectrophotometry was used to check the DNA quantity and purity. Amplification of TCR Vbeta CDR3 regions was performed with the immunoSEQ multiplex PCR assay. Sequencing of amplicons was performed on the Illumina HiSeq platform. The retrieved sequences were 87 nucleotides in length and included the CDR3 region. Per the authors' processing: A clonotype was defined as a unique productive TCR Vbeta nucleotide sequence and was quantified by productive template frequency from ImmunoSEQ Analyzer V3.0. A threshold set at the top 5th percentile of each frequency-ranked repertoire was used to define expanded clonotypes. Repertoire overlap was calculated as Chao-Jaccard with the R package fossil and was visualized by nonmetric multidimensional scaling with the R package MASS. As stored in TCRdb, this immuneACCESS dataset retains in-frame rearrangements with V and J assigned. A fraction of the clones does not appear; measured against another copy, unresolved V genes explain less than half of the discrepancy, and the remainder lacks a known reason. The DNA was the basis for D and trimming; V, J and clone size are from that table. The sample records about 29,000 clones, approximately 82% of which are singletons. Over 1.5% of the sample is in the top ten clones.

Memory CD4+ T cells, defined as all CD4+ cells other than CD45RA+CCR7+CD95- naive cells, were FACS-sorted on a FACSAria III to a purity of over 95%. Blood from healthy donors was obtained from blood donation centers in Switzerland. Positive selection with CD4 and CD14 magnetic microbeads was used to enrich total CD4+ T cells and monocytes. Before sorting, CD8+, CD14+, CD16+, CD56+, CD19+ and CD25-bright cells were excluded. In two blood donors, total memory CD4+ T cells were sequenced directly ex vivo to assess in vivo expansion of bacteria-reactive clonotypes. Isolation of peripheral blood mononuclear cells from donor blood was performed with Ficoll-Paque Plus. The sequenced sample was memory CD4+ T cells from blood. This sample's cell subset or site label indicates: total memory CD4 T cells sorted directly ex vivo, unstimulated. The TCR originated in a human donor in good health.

The nucleotide sequence reads TGTGCCAGTAGTACCGGGACAGGGGTCTATGGCTACACCTTC. The translation is CASSTGTGVYGYTF. Recombination joined TRBV19 with TRBJ1-2; TRBD1 agrees with 10 junctional bases. CDR1 and CDR2 are drawn from the germline V gene (reference sequence): LNHDA, SQIVND. The CDR3 has 14 amino acids, counting the end cysteine and phenylalanine. Just the 42-base CDR3 DNA is kept, in frame starting at base 1. The junction shows trimming of 4 bases on V and 4 bases on J, and the gene matches do not reach 3 bases of it.